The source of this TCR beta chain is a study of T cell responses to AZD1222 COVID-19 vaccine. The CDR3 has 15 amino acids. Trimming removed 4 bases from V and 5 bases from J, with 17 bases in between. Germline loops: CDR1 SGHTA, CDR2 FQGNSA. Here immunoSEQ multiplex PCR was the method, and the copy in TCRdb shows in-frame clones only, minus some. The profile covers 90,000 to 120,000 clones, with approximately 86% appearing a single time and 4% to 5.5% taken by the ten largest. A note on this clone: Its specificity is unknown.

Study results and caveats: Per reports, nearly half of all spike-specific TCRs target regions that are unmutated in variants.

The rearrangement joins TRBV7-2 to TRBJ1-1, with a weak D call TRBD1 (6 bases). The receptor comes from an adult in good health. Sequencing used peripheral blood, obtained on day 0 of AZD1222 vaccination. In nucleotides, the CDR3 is TGTGCCAGCAGCTCGAATGTGGGGGGCAGTACTGAAGCTTTCTTT. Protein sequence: CASSSNVGGSTEAFF.